This passage covers 29 T cell receptor beta chains from one sample sequenced in a study of blood T cell repertoires in COVID-19. Sequencing used immunoSEQ multiplex PCR; TCRdb keeps in-frame clones, though not all of them. The sample has about 270,000 clones; approximately 89% are singletons. The sequencing sample was made of PBMCs or T cells enriched from blood (not recorded which). These TCRs come from a man between 40 and 49 years old who had been exposed to COVID-19.

This chain connects TRBV6-4 to TRBJ1-5; possible D gene TRBD1, 5 bases. Germline CDR1 and CDR2: MRHNA and SNTAGT. V shed 0 bases and J shed 0 bases, with 18 bases lying between them. The CDR3 has 19 residues. The CDR3 loop is CASSDSRRGALYSNQPQHF. The CDR3 region has the DNA TGTGCCAGCAGTGACTCTAGGAGGGGTGCGCTTTATAGCAATCAGCCCCAGCATTTT.

This chain uses TRBV15 with TRBJ1-5; 8 bases line up with TRBD1. The V and J ends lost 5 bases and 5 bases, in that order; junction bases with no gene match: 14. The CDR3 consists of 17 residues. Germline V lookup: CDR1 LNHNV, CDR2 YYDKDF (reference sequence). CDR3 sequence: CATSEGQGGDRDQPQHF. The CDR3 nucleotides are TGTGCCACCAGCGAAGGACAGGGAGGTGATAGGGATCAGCCCCAGCATTTT.

This clone came up once. The chain couples TRBV4-2 to TRBJ2-1; TRBD1 aligns across 7 bases. J gave up 8 bases and V 2 bases, and 6 bases lay outside the gene matches. Per the germline V gene, CDR1 is LGHNA and CDR2 is YNFKEQ. The CDR3 is made up of 14 amino acids. DNA for the CDR3: TGTGCCAGCAGCCAACGGACAGGTCCCGATGAGCAGTTCTTC. This encodes CASSQRTGPDEQFF.

This rearrangement joins TRBV2 to TRBJ1-3, with a possible D match to TRBD1 (5 bases). V lost 8 bases, J lost 0 bases, and 17 bases lay in between. Germline V gives CDR1 SNHLY, CDR2 FYNNEI. This CDR3 contains 16 residues. The CDR3, as DNA: TGTGCCAGCCCTGGTCGCAGCAGGGCCTCTGGAAACACCATATATTTT. Amino acids: CASPGRSRASGNTIYF.

The J gene is TRBJ1-6, the V gene TRBV19, with D unresolved. V lost 9 bases and J 0 bases, leaving 15 bases between the germline ends. CDR1 LNHDA and CDR2 SQIVND come from the germline V gene (reference sequence). The CDR3 is 16 residues long. This CDR3 reads CASRLAPSSYNSPLHF. In DNA form, the CDR3 reads TGTGCCAGCCGACTTGCTCCGAGCTCCTATAATTCACCCCTCCACTTT.

CDR3 amino acids: CSVEDPGTSGSAWETQYF. CDR3 bases: TGCAGCGTTGAAGACCCCGGGACTAGCGGGAGCGCCTGGGAGACCCAGTACTTC. The chain employs TRBV29-1 and TRBJ2-5; TRBD2 matches at 14 bases. Germline trimming cut 0 bases from V and 5 bases from J; bases unmatched to any gene: 11. CDR1 and CDR2 (germline): SQVTM, ANQGSEA. The CDR3 is 18 amino acids.

The chain links TRBV9 to TRBJ2-5, with D maybe TRBD2 (6 bases). In germline, CDR1 is SGDLS, CDR2 YYNGEE. CDR3 size: 16 residues. Trimming pared 0 bases from V and 2 bases from J, leaving 14 bases between. The CDR3 nucleotides read TGTGCCAGCAGCGTAGAACCGGGAGTGCCTCAAGAGACCCAGTACTTC. Amino acid sequence: CASSVEPGVPQETQYF.

V is TRBV28 and J is TRBJ2-7; D is possibly TRBD2 (6 bases). The CDR3 runs 13 residues. With 4 bases removed from V and 4 bases from J, the gap between germline ends came to 11 bases. CDR1 MDHEN and CDR2 SYDVKM come from the germline V gene. The CDR3 coding sequence is TGTGCCAGCAGTTCGCCGGGACTTTACGAGCAGTACTTC. It yields the protein CASSSPGLYEQYF.

This chain joins TRBV5-4 and TRBJ2-3, with TRBD1 matching over 7 bases. The junction had 3 bases not matched to a gene; V was cut back by 7 bases and J by 1 base. CDR1 is SGHNT and CDR2 is YYREEE in the germline V gene (reference sequence). There are 13 residues in the CDR3. The DNA for the CDR3 is TGTGCCAGCCGCGGACAGGGCACAGATACGCAGTATTTT. Translation: CASRGQGTDTQYF. The variable domain in full, with the rest retrieved from reference TRBV5-4 and TRBJ2-3, is ETGVTQSPTHLIKTRGQQVTLRCSSQSGHNTVSWYQQALGQGPQFIFQYYREEENGRGNFPPRFSGLQFPNYSSELNVNALELDDSALYLCASRGQGTDTQYFGPGTRLTVL.

The chain employs TRBV2 and TRBJ1-2, with 10 bases aligning to TRBD1. Germline-derived CDR1 and CDR2 are SNHLY and FYNNEI. V was clipped by 2 bases and J by 7 bases; unmatched bases: 10. This CDR3 comprises 16 residues. CDR3 coding DNA: TGTGCCAGCAGTGAAAGCGGACAGGGGGGGTTCTTTGGCTACACCTTC. Translating it yields CASSESGQGGFFGYTF.

This sequence joins TRBV10-3 and TRBJ2-2; 9 nucleotides align to TRBD2. The CDR3 sequence is 18 residues long. Germline-derived CDR1 and CDR2 are ENHRY and SYGVKD. V was pared by 8 bases and J by 2 bases, with 15 bases of the junction left unmatched. The CDR3 region has the DNA TGTGCCATCCTCCGGCTAGCGGGGCGGCAATATAACACCGGGGAGCTGTTTTTT. It yields the protein CAILRLAGRQYNTGELFF.

The chain employs TRBV27 and TRBJ1-1, with 7 bases lining up with TRBD1. J was trimmed by 0 bases and V by 4 bases; bases with no gene match: 5. The CDR3 length is 15 residues. Germline CDR1 is MNHEY and CDR2 is SMNVEV (reference sequence). The CDR3 loop is CASSYTGAMNTEAFF. The CDR3 nucleotides read TGTGCCAGCAGTTATACAGGGGCGATGAACACTGAAGCTTTCTTT.

The rearrangement uses TRBV5-6 and TRBJ2-3; 8 nucleotides agree with TRBD2. CDR1 and CDR2 (germline): SGHDT, YYEEEE. Trimming removed 4 bases from V and 4 bases from J; junction bases left unmatched: 14. This CDR3 comprises 17 residues. The chain's CDR3 is CASSLFRRSGKSDTQYF. The CDR3, as DNA: TGTGCCAGCAGCCTTTTCCGGCGTAGCGGGAAGTCAGATACGCAGTATTTT.

CDR3 DNA sequence: TGCGCCAGCAGGATACAGGGCATCTCCTACGAGCAGTACTTC. Translation gives CASRIQGISYEQYF. This chain uses TRBV10-2 with TRBJ2-7; D possibly corresponds to TRBD1 (6 bases). The CDR3 contains 14 residues. The ends were cut back, 6 bases at V and 0 bases at J, with 12 bases in the middle. From germline, CDR1 is WSHSY and CDR2 SAAADI.

V and J are TRBV19 and TRBJ2-1, with 12 bases lining up with TRBD2. The CDR3 runs 16 residues. Germline V gene data show CDR1 as LNHDA and CDR2 as SQIVND (reference sequence). Trimming removed 3 bases from V and 9 bases from J; junction bases left unmatched: 9. The CDR3, as DNA: TGTGCCAGTAGTATCAGGCTAGCGGGAGGGCGGGGTGAGCAGTTCTTC. Protein: CASSIRLAGGRGEQFF.

The DNA for the CDR3 is TGTGCCACAATTCGACAGGGTACAGGAAACACCATATATTTT. Residues: CATIRQGTGNTIYF. V gene TRBV28 combines with J gene TRBJ1-3; the match to TRBD1 covers 7 bases. There are 14 residues in the CDR3. The germline gives CDR1 MDHEN, CDR2 SYDVKM. After removal of 10 bases from V and 4 bases from J, the junction contained 10 bases not matched to a gene.

J is TRBJ1-1 and V is TRBV30; unclear D gene. Germline V lookup: CDR1 GTSNPN, CDR2 SVGIG (reference sequence). The CDR3 is 17 residues long. Trimming cost V 3 bases and J 0 bases, with 20 bases left between them. For the CDR3, the DNA is TGTGCCTGGAGCCCAAGGTACCCCCGACGGGTGAACACTGAAGCTTTCTTT. Protein sequence: CAWSPRYPRRVNTEAFF.

The CDR3, as DNA: TGCGCCAGCACCTCCCGCGGGGGTGGGGCGAGGACTGAAGCTTTCTTT. It codes for CASTSRGGGARTEAFF. The V gene is TRBV5-1, the J gene TRBJ1-1, with D possibly TRBD1 on 5 matching bases. Germline assignment: CDR1 SGHRS and CDR2 YFSETQ. Trimming pared 6 bases from V and 5 bases from J, leaving 23 bases between. This CDR3 region has 16 residues.

The chain has TRBV19 and TRBJ1-6, with 7 nucleotides matching TRBD1. CDR1 and CDR2 (germline): LNHDA, SQIVND (reference sequence). The CDR3 runs 13 residues. Trimming removed 10 bases from V and 7 bases from J; junction bases left unmatched: 7. The CDR3 DNA sequence: TGTGCCACCGGACAGGCGGGCAATTCACCCCTCCACTTT. Its protein is CATGQAGNSPLHF.

The chain has TRBV12-3 or TRBV12-4 and TRBJ1-1; no clear D. V shed 7 bases and J shed 6 bases, with 12 bases lying between them. The CDR3 consists of 12 residues. The DNA for the CDR3 is TGTGCCAGCACCCCCGGAGGTTCTGAAGCTTTCTTT. Amino acid sequence: CASTPGGSEAFF.

The chain is built from TRBV7-2 and TRBJ2-1, with no clear D. In germline, CDR1 is SGHTA, CDR2 FQGNSA. Trimming took 1 base from V and 0 from J, leaving 10 bases between them. The CDR3 has 16 residues. CDR3 sequence reads: CASSLGGSLSYNEQFF. DNA for the CDR3: TGTGCCAGCAGCTTAGGAGGTAGCCTCTCCTACAATGAGCAGTTCTTC.

The gene calls are TRBV5-1 and TRBJ1-2, with TRBD1 as a possible D gene (5 bases). This CDR3 comprises 12 residues. Trimming took off 3 bases at V and 6 bases at J, with 9 bases between the two ends. Germline V gene data show CDR1 as SGHRS and CDR2 as YFSETQ. CDR3 DNA: TGCGCCAGCAGCTGGGGGAGGGATGGCTACACCTTC. As protein: CASSWGRDGYTF.

The chain recombines TRBV28 with TRBJ2-2, with 7 bases that match TRBD2. The CDR3 has 17 amino acids. The V segment lost 4 bases and the J segment 7 bases; nucleotides outside the gene matches: 15. Germline loops: CDR1 MDHEN, CDR2 SYDVKM. CDR3 nucleotides: TGTGCCAGCAGTTCCCAATTACGAGGGAGGGCCCACGGGGAGCTGTTTTTT. Its translation is CASSSQLRGRAHGELFF.

The rearrangement uses TRBV7-2 and TRBJ1-2; D ambiguous. The V end lost 4 bases, the J end lost 5 bases, and 8 bases lay between the germline ends. The germline gives CDR1 SGHTA, CDR2 FQGNSA. There are 12 residues in the CDR3. This chain's CDR3 is CASSSLEYGYTF. The CDR3 DNA is TGTGCCAGCAGCTCTTTAGAATATGGCTACACCTTC.

The chain's CDR3 is CAHSGTDLGEQFF. In nucleotides, the CDR3 is TGTGCCCATAGCGGGACCGACCTGGGTGAGCAGTTCTTC. The V gene is TRBV30, the J gene TRBJ2-1; TRBD2 aligns across 8 bases. The CDR3 consists of 13 residues. V trimming: 8 bases; J trimming: 9 bases; junction bases outside the gene matches: 12. Looked up from germline, CDR1 is GTSNPN and CDR2 is SVGIG (reference sequence).

The chain carries TRBV7-9 and TRBJ2-5; 12 positions agree with TRBD1. The CDR3 is made up of 15 amino acids. Losses at the gene ends were 4 bases for V and 4 bases for J; bases not matched to a gene: 4. Germline CDR1 reads SEHNR; CDR2 reads FQNEAQ (reference sequence). The CDR3 DNA sequence: TGTGCCAGCAGCTCCCGGGACAGGGGGCGAGAGACCCAGTACTTC. The encoded protein is CASSSRDRGRETQYF.

The V and J genes are TRBV27 and TRBJ1-1; 8 nucleotides line up with TRBD1. Germline V CDR1 and CDR2: MNHEY, SMNVEV (reference sequence). V trimming: 7 bases; J trimming: 3 bases; junction bases outside the gene matches: 16. This CDR3 is 17 amino acids long. The CDR3 sequence is CASTSTTGGRFDTEAFF. CDR3 nucleotides: TGTGCCAGCACCTCAACCACAGGGGGAAGGTTTGACACTGAAGCTTTCTTT.

This chain joins TRBV19 and TRBJ1-5; D ambiguous. CDR3 length: 14 residues. Germline CDR1 and CDR2: LNHDA and SQIVND (reference sequence). The V end was cut by 3 bases, the J end by 3 bases, with 9 bases between. CDR3 in amino acids: CASSIFRNNQPQHF. In DNA form, the CDR3 reads TGTGCCAGTAGTATTTTCAGGAACAATCAGCCCCAGCATTTT.

The chain employs TRBV4-1 and TRBJ1-6, with 7 bases lining up with TRBD1. CDR1 is MGHRA, CDR2 YSYEKL, per germline. The CDR3 has 17 residues. V lost 0 bases and J lost 6; bases outside the gene matches: 8. In DNA, the CDR3 is TGCGCCAGCAGCCAAGAGACTACAGGGGTGGCTAATTCACCCCTCCACTTT. Amino acid sequence: CASSQETTGVANSPLHF.